This TCR beta chain was recorded in a study of immune evolution from preneoplasia to lung adenocarcinoma. Assay used: immunoSEQ multiplex PCR; TCRdb lists only in-frame clones, some missing. This sample has around 4,700 clones, with roughly 80% found just once. Study results and caveats: Later-stage lesions appeared to have more T cells, more diversity, less clonality. Highest clonality occurred in KRAS-mutant, not EGFR-mutant or double wild-type, nodules.

To note about this clone: Antigen: not known.

This receptor was taken from a person aged 60-79 years with lung adenocarcinoma. Source material: FFPE minimally invasive lung adenocarcinoma tissue.

CDR3 DNA sequence: TGCGCCAGTTCTCGGACTAGCGGCTACAATGAGCAGTTCTTC. It specifies CASSRTSGYNEQFF. The chain carries TRBV5-1 and TRBJ2-1, with 10 bases matching TRBD2. Germline V gene data show CDR1 as SGHRS and CDR2 as YFSETQ. The CDR3 totals 14 residues. V gave up 8 bases and J gave up 3 bases; unmatched junction bases: 5. The full variable domain, its missing parts supplied by reference TRBV5-1 and TRBJ2-1, is KAGVTQTPRYLIKTRGQQVTLSCSPISGHRSVSWYQQTPGQGLQFLFEYFSETQRNKGNFPGRFSGRQFSNSRSEMNVSTLELGDSALYLCASSRTSGYNEQFFGPGTRLTVL.